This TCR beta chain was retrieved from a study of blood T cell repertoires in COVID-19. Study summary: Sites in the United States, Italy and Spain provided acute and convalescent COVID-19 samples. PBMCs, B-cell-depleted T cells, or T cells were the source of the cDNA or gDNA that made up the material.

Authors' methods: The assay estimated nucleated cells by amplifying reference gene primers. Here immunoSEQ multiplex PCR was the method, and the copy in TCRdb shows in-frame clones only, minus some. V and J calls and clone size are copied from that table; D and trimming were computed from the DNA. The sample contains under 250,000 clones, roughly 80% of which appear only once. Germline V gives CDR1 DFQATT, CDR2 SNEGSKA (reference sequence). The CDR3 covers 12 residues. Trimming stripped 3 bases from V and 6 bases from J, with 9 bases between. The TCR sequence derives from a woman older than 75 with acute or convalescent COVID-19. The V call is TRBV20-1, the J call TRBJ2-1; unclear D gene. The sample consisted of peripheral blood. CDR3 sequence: CSASFPVNEQFF. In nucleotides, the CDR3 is TGCAGTGCTAGTTTTCCGGTCAATGAGCAGTTCTTC.